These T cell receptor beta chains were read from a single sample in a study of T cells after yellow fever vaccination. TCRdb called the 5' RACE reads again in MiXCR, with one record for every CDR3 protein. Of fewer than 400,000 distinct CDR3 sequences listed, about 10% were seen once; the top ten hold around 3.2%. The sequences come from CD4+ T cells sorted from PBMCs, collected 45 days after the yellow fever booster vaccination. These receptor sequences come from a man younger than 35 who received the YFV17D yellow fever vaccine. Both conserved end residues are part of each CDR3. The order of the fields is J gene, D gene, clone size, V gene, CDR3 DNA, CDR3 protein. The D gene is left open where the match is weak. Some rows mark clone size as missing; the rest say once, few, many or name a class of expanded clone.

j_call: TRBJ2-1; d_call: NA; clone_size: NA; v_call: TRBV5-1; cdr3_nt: TGCGCCAGCAGCCAGCGCGGGCCTTCGGATGAGCAGTTCTTC; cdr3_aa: CASSQRGPSDEQFF
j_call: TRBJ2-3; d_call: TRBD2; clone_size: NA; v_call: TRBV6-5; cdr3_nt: TGTGCCAGCACTAGCGGGGGGGCCGATACGCAGTATTTT; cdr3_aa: CASTSGGADTQYF
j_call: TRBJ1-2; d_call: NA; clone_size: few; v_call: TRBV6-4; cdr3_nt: TGTGCCAGCAGACCCTCAGGCGGCAACTATGGCTACACCTTC; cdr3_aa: CASRPSGGNYGYTF
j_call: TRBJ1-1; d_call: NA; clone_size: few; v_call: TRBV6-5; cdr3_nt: TGTGCCAGCAGCCCGGCCCCCACGGGTGGTACTGAAGCTTTCTTT; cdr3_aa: CASSPAPTGGTEAFF
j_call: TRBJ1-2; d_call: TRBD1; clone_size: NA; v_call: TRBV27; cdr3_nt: TGTGCCAGCAGTTTGCCGGACAGGACTTGGCCGTTAGTCCCGTCACTTAACTTTGGCTACACCTTC; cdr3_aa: CASSLPDRTWPLVPSLNFGYTF
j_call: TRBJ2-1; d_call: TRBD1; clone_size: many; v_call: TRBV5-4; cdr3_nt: TGTGCCAGCAGCCCCCCCGGGCAGGGGGCGATCAATGAGCAGTTCTTC; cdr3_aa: CASSPPGQGAINEQFF
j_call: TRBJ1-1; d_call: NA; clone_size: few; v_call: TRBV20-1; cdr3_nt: TGCAGTGCCAGGGAAGGGGGTGACACTGAAGCTTTCTTT; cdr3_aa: CSAREGGDTEAFF
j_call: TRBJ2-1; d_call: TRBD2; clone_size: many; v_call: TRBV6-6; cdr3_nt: TGTGCCAGCGGTAGCGGGGGTGTCTCCTACAATGAGCAGTTCTTC; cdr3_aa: CASGSGGVSYNEQFF
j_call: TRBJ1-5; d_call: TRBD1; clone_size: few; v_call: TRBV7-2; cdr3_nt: TGTGCCAGCAGCCGACAGGGTTGGGGCAATCAGCCCCAGCATTTT; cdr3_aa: CASSRQGWGNQPQHF
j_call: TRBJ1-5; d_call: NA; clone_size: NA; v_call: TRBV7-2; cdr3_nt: TGTGCCAGCAGCCGCGAGGGATATAGCAATCAGCCCCAGCATTTT; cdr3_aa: CASSREGYSNQPQHF
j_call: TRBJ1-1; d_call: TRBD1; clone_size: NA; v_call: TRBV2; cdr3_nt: TGTGCCAGCAGTAAAGACAGGGATGAAGCTTTCTTT; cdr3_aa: CASSKDRDEAFF
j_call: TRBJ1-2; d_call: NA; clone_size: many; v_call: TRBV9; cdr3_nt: TGTGCCAGCAGCGCATCTACATCTGACTATGGCTACACCTTC; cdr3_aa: CASSASTSDYGYTF
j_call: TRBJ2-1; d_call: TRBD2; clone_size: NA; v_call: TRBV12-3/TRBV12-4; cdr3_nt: TGTGCCAGCAGTCCAACTACTAGCGGGGGGGGTGAGCAGTTCTTC; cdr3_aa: CASSPTTSGGGEQFF
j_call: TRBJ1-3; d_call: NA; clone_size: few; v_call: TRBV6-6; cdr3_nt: TGTGCCAGCAGGGGGGACATCTCTGGAAACACCATATATTTT; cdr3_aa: CASRGDISGNTIYF
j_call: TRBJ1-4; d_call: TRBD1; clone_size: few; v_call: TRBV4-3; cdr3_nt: TGCGCCAGCAGCCAAGATGTCCGGACAGGGGGAGGGCAGAAACTGTTTTTT; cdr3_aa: CASSQDVRTGGGQKLFF
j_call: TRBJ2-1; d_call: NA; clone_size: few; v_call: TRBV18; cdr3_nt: TGTGCCAGCTCACCTCAGGAGGGAGAGGAGCAGTTCTTC; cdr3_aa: CASSPQEGEEQFF
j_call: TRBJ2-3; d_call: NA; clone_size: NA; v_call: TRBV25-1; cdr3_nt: TGTGCCAGCAGTGCGGATACGCAGTATTTT; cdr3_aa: CASSADTQYF
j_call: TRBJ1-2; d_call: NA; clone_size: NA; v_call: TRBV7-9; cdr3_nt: TGTGCCAGCAGCAGCGGACGGTTTAGGGGATATGGCTACACCTTC; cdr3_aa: CASSSGRFRGYGYTF
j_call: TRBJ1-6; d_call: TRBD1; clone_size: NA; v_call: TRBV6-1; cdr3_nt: TGTGCCAGCAAGATCGAGGACAGGGGTTGGGATAATTCACCCCTCCACTTT; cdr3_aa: CASKIEDRGWDNSPLHF
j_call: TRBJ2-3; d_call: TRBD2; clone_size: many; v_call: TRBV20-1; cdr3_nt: TGCAGTGCCACGGGACTAGCAACAGATACGCAGTATTTT; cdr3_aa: CSATGLATDTQYF
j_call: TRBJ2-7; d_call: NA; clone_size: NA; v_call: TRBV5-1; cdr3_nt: TGCGCCAGCAGCTTGGCCCAGGCAGGCCCTTGGGAGCAGTACTTC; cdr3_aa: CASSLAQAGPWEQYF
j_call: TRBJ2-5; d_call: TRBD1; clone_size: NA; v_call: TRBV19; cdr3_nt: TGTGCCAGTAGTACCGGGACAGGGAACAGGGAGACCCAGTACTTC; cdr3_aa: CASSTGTGNRETQYF
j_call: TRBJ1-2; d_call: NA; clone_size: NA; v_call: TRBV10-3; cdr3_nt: TGTGCCTCACGCCCGGGGCAGGGCCCAAGTTATGGCTACACCTTC; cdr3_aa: CASRPGQGPSYGYTF
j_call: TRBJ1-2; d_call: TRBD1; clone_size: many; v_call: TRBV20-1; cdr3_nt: TGCAGTGCTAGGCCGTCCGGACAGGCCGGGGACGGCTACACCTTC; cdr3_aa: CSARPSGQAGDGYTF
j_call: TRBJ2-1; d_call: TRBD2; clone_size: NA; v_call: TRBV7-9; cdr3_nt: TGTGCCAGCAGCCCCCTCGCGGGGGGGACCAATGAGCAGTTCTTC; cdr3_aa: CASSPLAGGTNEQFF
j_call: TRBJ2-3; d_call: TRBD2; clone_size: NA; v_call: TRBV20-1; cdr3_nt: TGCAGTGCTAGAGCAAGGCCCGGGACTAGCGGGGGGCCACTATACGGCACAGATACGCAGTATTTT; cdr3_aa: CSARARPGTSGGPLYGTDTQYF
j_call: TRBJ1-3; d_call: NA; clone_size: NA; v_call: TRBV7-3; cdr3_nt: TGTGCCAGCAGCTTAAATGCCGGCTCTGGAAACACCATATATTTT; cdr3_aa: CASSLNAGSGNTIYF
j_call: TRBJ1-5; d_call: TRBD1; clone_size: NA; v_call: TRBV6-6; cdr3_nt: TGTGCCAGCAGTTCGACAGGGGCGAGCAATCAGCCCCAGCATTTT; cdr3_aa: CASSSTGASNQPQHF
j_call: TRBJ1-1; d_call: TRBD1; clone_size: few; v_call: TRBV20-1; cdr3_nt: TGCAGTGCTACTCTGGCAGGGGGGAACACTGAAGCTTTCTTT; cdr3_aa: CSATLAGGNTEAFF
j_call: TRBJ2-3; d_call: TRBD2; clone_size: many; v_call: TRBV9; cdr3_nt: TGTGCCAGCAGCGGCGGACTAGCGGGTAGGAATACGCAGTATTTT; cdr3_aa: CASSGGLAGRNTQYF
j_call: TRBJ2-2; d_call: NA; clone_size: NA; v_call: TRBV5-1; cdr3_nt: TGCGCCAGCACCTCAGACCCCGCGGCCGGGGAGCTGTTTTTT; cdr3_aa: CASTSDPAAGELFF
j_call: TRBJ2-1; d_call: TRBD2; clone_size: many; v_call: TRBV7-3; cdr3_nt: TGTGCCAGCAGCTCCACTAGCGGGGGGAACAATGAGCAGTTCTTC; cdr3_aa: CASSSTSGGNNEQFF
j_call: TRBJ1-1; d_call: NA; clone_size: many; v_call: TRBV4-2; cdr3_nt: TGTGCCAGCAGCCAAGCGGGCAGGGAAGCTTTCTTT; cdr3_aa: CASSQAGREAFF
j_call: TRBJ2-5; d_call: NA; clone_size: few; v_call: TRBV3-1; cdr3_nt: TGTGCCAGCAGCCACAGGGACTTCCTCGCGGAGACCCAGTACTTC; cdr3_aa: CASSHRDFLAETQYF
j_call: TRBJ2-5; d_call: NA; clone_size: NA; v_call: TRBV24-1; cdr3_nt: TGTGCCACCAGTGGGGGTGCAGGTAGCCAAGAGACCCAGTACTTC; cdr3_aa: CATSGGAGSQETQYF
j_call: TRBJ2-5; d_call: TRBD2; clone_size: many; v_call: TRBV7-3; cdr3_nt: TGTGCCAGCAGCTTAGGTTCGGGGGGGCAAGAGACCCAGTACTTC; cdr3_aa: CASSLGSGGQETQYF
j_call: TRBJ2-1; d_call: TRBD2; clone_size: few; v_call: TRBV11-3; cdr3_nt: TGTGCCAGCAGCCCAGCTCGGACCGGGACTAGCGGGGGCCCTAGCTCCTACAATGAGCAGTTCTTC; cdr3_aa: CASSPARTGTSGGPSSYNEQFF
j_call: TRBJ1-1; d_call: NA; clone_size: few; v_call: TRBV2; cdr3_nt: TGTGCCAGCATGTTGAACACTGAAGCTTTCTTT; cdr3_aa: CASMLNTEAFF
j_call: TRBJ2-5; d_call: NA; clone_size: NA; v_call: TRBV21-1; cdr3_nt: TGTGCCAGCAGCGATCTATACGCCCCGGGACTAGCGGGGGAGACCCAGTACTTC; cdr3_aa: CASSDLYAPGLAGETQYF
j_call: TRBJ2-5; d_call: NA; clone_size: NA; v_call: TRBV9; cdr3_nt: TGTGCCAGCAGCGCCGGTCGCACGGAGACCCAGTACTTC; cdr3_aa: CASSAGRTETQYF
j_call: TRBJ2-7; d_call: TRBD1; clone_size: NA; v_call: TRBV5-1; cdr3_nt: TGCGCCAGCTGCCAAGGGGGCAACGGGATCGACGAGCAGTACTTC; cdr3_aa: CASCQGGNGIDEQYF
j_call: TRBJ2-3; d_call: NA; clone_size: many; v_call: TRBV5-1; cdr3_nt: TGCGCCAGCAGCTTGGGGGAGATCACAGATACGCAGTATTTT; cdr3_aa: CASSLGEITDTQYF
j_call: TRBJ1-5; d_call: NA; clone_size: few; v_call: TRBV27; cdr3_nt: TGTGCCAGCAGTTTAAAGGGAGGACAATCCTGGCATTTT; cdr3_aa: CASSLKGGQSWHF
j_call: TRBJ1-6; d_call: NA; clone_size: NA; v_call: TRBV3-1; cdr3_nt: TGTGCCAGCAGCCAAGACGGATTAGGACTTTGGTCACCCCTCCACTTT; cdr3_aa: CASSQDGLGLWSPLHF
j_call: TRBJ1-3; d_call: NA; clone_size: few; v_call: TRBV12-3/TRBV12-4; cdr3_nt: TGTGCCAGCAAGCTCTTGGCGACCTCTGGAAACACCATATATTTT; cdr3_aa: CASKLLATSGNTIYF
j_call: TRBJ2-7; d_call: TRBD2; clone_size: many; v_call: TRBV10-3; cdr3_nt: TGTGCCATCAGGGGGGGGATCGAGCAGTACTTC; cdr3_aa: CAIRGGIEQYF
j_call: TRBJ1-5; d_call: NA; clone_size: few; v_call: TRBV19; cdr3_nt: TGTGCCGTTTCACAGGGTCGCATGGTGCCCCAGCATTTT; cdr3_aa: CAVSQGRMVPQHF